This T cell receptor beta chain was sequenced for a study of blood T cells in healthy people across ages. The study, taken as a whole, reports: Relative to aged donors, long-lived donors carried more naive CD4+ cells and displayed higher diversity.

A sample-barcoded 5' primer and a J-beta primer mix were used in a second PCR of roughly 7 to 11 cycles. Via MiXCR, TCRdb re-called the 5' RACE reads, giving one row per CDR3 protein. This table has 650,000 to 800,000 distinct CDR3 sequences, about 50% appearing once. A remark on this clonotype: Its antigen remains unknown. This may be a read error: a much more frequent sequence differs by one nucleotide.

Healthy individuals of Caucasian origin from Russia, aged about 6 to 100, served as donors. The sequence was obtained from a woman aged 80 or over in good health. The sample taken for sequencing was blood.

The DNA of the CDR3 is TGTGCCAGCAGCGTTAGCGTTACTAGCACAGATACGCAGTATTTT. As protein: CASSVSVTSTDTQYF. The rearrangement uses TRBV9 and TRBJ2-3; possible D gene TRBD2, 5 bases. Germline CDR1 and CDR2: SGDLS and YYNGEE. The CDR3 contains 15 residues. Trimming cost V 2 bases and J 0 bases, with 10 bases left between them.